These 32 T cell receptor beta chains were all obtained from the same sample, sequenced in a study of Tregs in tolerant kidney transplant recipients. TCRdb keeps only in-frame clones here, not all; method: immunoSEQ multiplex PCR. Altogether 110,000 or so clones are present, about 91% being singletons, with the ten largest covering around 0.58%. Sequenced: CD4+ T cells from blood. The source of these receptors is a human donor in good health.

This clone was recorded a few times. The chain's CDR3 is CASSEVRDGGYTF. CDR3 DNA: TGTGCCAGCAGTGAGGTCCGGGACGGTGGCTACACCTTC. This sequence joins TRBV2 and TRBJ1-2, with TRBD1 as a possible D gene (5 bases). Trimming pared 3 bases from V and 7 bases from J, leaving 12 bases between. Germline V gives CDR1 SNHLY, CDR2 FYNNEI. CDR3 length: 13 amino acids. Variable domain in full (rest from reference TRBV2 and TRBJ1-2): EPEVTQTPSHQVTQMGQEVILRCVPISNHLYFYWYRQILGQKVEFLVSFYNNEISEKSEIFDDQFSVERPDGSNFTLKIRSTKLEDSAMYFCASSEVRDGGYTFGSGTRLTVV.

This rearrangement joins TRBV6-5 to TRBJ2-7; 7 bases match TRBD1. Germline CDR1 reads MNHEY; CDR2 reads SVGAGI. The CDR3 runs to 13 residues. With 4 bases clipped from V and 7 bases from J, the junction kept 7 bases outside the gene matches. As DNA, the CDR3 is TGTGCCAGCAGTTTCAGGGACAGTCGGGAGCAGTACTTC. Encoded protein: CASSFRDSREQYF.

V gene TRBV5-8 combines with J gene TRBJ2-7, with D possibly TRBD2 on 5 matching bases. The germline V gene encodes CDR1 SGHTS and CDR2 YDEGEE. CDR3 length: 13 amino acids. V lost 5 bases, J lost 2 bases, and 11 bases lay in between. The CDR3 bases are TGTGCCAGCAGGCCCAGAGCGGCCTACGAGCAGTACTTC. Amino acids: CASRPRAAYEQYF.

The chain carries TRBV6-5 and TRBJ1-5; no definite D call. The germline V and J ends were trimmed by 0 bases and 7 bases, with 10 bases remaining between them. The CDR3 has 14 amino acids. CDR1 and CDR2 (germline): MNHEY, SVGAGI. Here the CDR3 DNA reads TGTGCCAGCAGTTACTCGCGAGACCGCCAGCCCCAGCATTTT. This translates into CASSYSRDRQPQHF.

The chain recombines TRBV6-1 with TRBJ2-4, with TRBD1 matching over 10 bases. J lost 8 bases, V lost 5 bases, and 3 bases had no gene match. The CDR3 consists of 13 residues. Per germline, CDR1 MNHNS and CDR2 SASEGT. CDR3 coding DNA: TGTGCCAGCAGTACGGACAGGGGGTACATTCAGTACTTC. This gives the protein CASSTDRGYIQYF.

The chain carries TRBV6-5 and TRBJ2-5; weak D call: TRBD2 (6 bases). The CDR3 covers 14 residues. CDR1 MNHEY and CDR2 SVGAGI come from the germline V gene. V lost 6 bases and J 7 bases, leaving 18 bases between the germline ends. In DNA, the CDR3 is TGTGCCAGCAGGTGGGGACTGACAAGAGGGACCCAGTACTTC. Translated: CASRWGLTRGTQYF.

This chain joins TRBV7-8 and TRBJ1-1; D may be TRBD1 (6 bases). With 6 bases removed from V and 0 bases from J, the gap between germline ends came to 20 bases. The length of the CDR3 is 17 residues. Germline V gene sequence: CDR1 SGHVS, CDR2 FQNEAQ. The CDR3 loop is CASSFRRTGHLNTEAFF. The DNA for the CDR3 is TGTGCCAGCAGTTTTAGGAGGACGGGACACCTGAACACTGAAGCTTTCTTT.

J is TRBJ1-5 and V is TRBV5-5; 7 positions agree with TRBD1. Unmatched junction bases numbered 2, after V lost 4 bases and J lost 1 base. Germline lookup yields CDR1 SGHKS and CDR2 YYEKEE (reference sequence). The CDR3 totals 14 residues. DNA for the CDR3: TGTGCCAGCAGCAAGGGACAGAGCAATCAGCCCCAGCATTTT. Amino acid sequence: CASSKGQSNQPQHF.

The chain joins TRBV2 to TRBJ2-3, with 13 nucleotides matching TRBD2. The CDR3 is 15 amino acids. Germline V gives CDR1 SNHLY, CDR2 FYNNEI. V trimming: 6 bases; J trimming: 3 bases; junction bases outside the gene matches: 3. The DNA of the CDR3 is TGTGCCAGCAGGGGACTAGCGGGGACGACAGATACGCAGTATTTT. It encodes CASRGLAGTTDTQYF.

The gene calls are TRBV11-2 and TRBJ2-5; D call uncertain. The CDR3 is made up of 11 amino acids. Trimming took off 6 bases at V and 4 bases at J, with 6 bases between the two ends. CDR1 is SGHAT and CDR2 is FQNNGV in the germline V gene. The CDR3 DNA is TGTGCCAGCAGTACCGGAGAGACCCAGTACTTC. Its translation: CASSTGETQYF.

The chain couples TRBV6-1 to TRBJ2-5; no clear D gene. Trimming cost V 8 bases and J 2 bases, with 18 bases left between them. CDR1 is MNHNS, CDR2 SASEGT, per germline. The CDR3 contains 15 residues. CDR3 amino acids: CASRLNWGSQETQYF. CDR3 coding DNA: TGTGCCAGCCGGCTAAATTGGGGATCTCAAGAGACCCAGTACTTC.

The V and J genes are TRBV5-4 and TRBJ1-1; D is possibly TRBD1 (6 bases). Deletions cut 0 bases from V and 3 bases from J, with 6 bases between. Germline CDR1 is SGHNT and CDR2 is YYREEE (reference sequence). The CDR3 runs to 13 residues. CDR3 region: CASSLGTDTEAFF. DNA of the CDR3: TGTGCCAGCAGCTTGGGGACAGACACTGAAGCTTTCTTT.

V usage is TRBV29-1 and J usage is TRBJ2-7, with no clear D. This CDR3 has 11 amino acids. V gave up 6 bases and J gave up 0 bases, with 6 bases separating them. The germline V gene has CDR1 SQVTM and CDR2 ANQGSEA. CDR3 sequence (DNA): TGCAGCGTCTCAGCCTCCTACGAGCAGTACTTC. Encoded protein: CSVSASYEQYF.

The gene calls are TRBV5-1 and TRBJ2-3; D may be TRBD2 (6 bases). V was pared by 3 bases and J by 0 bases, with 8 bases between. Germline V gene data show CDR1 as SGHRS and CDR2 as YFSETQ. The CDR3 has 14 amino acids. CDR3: CASSSTSSTDTQYF. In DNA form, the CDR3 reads TGCGCCAGCAGCTCGACTAGTAGCACAGATACGCAGTATTTT.

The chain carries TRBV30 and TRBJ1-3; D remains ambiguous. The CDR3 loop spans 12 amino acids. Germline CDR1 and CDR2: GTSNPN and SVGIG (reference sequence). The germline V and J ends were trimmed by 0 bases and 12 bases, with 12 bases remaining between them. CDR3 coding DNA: TGTGCCTGGAGTGTAGCCGGCCCGGGCATATATTTT. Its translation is CAWSVAGPGIYF. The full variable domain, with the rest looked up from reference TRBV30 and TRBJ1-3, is SQTIHQWPATLVQPVGSPLSLECTVEGTSNPNLYWYRQAAGRGLQLLFYSVGIGQISSEVPQNLSASRPQDRQFILSSKKLLLSDSGFYLCAWSVAGPGIYFGEGSWLTVV.

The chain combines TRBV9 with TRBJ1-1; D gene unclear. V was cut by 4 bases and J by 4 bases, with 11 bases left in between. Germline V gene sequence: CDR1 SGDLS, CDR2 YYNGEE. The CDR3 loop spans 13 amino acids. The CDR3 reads CASSNSDVTEAFF. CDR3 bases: TGTGCCAGCAGCAACTCGGACGTCACTGAAGCTTTCTTT. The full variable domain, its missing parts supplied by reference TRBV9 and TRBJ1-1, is DSGVTQTPKHLITATGQRVTLRCSPRSGDLSVYWYQQSLDQGLQFLIQYYNGEERAKGNILERFSAQQFPDLHSELNLSSLELGDSALYFCASSNSDVTEAFFGQGTRLTVV.

CDR3 loop: CSVGTDYYGYTF. The CDR3 bases are TGCAGCGTTGGGACGGATTACTATGGCTACACCTTC. This chain connects TRBV29-1 to TRBJ1-2; D is unclear. With 4 bases removed from V and 3 bases from J, the gap between germline ends came to 9 bases. CDR3 length: 12 residues. Germline lookup yields CDR1 SQVTM and CDR2 ANQGSEA.

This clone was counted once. The CDR3 region is CASSSLGTTVLETQYF. The CDR3 DNA is TGTGCCAGCAGCTCCCTCGGGACGACCGTTCTCGAGACCCAGTACTTC. The rearrangement joins TRBV11-2 to TRBJ2-5; D may be TRBD1 or TRBD2 (5 bases each). The V gene's germline CDR1 is SGHAT and CDR2 FQNNGV. The CDR3 has 16 residues. The ends were cut back, 4 bases at V and 5 bases at J, with 20 bases in the middle.

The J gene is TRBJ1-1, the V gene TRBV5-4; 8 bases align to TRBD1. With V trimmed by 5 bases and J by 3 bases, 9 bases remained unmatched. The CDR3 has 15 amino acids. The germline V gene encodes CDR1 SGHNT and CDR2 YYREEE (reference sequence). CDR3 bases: TGTGCCAGCAGAGATCGACAGGGGCCGGACACTGAAGCTTTCTTT. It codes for CASRDRQGPDTEAFF.

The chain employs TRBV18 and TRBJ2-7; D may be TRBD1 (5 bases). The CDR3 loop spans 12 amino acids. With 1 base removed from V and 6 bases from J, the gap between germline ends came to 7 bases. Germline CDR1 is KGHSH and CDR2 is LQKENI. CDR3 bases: TGTGCCAGCTCACCACAGGGGTTCGAGCAGTACTTC. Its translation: CASSPQGFEQYF.

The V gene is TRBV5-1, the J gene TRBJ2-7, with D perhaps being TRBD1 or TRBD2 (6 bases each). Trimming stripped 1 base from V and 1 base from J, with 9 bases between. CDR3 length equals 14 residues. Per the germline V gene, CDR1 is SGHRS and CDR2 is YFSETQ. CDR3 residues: CASSLTGTSYEQYF. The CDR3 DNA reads TGCGCCAGCAGCTTGACAGGGACTTCCTACGAGCAGTACTTC.

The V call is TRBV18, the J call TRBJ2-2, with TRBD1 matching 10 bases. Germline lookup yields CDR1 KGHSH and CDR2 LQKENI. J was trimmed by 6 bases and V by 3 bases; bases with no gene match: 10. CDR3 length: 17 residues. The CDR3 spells CASSPPGTGVPAGELFF. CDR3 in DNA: TGTGCCAGCTCACCGCCCGGGACAGGGGTTCCCGCCGGGGAGCTGTTTTTT.

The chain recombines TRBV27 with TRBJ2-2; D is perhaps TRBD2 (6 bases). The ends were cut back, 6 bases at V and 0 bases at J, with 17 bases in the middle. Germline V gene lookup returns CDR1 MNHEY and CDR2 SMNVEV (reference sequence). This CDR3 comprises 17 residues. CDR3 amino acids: CASRAIGTPTNTGELFF. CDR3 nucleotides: TGTGCCAGCAGAGCCATAGGGACTCCTACGAACACCGGGGAGCTGTTTTTT.

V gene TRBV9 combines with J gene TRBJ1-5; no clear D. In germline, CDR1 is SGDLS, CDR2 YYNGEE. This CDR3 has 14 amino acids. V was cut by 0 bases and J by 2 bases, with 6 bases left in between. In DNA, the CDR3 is TGTGCCAGCAGCGTAGGTTGGGGCAATCAGCCCCAGCATTTT. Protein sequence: CASSVGWGNQPQHF.

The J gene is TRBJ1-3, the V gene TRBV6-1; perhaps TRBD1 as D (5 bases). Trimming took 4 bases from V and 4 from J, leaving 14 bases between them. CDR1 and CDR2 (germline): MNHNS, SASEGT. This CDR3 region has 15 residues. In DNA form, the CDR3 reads TGTGCCAGCAGTGCCGGGGGGGAGGTCGGAAACACCATATATTTT. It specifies CASSAGGEVGNTIYF.

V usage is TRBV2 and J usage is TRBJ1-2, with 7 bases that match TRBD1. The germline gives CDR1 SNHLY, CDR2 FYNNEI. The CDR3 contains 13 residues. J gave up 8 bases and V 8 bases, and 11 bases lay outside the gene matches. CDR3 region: CASRMFTGEGYTF. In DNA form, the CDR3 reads TGTGCCAGCCGAATGTTTACAGGGGAAGGCTACACCTTC. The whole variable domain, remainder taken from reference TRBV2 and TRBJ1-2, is EPEVTQTPSHQVTQMGQEVILRCVPISNHLYFYWYRQILGQKVEFLVSFYNNEISEKSEIFDDQFSVERPDGSNFTLKIRSTKLEDSAMYFCASRMFTGEGYTFGSGTRLTVV.

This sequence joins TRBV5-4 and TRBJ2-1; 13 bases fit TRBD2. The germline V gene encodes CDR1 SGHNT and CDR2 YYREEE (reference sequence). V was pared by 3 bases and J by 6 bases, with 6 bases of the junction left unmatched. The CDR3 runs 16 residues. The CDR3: CASSSELAGGPNEQFF. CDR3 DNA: TGTGCCAGCAGCTCCGAACTAGCGGGAGGGCCCAATGAGCAGTTCTTC.

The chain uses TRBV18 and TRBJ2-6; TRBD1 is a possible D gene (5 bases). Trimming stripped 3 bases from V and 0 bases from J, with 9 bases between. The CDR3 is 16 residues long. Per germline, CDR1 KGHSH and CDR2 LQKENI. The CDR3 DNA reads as TGTGCCAGCTCACCTCGACAGAACTCTGGGGCCAACGTCCTGACTTTC. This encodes CASSPRQNSGANVLTF.

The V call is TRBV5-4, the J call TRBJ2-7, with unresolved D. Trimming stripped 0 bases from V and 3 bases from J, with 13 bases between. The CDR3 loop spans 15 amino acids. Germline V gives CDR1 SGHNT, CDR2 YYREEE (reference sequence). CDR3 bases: TGTGCCAGCAGCTTGGACCTGGGGATAAACTACGAGCAGTACTTC. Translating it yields CASSLDLGINYEQYF.

CDR3 sequence: CASRDRGYYGYTF. The CDR3 DNA sequence: TGTGCCAGCAGAGACAGGGGTTACTATGGCTACACCTTC. The V call is TRBV2, the J call TRBJ1-2; 8 bases are shared with TRBD1. V shed 6 bases and J 3 bases; nucleotides not matched to a gene: 3. The CDR3 runs 13 residues. Germline CDR1 and CDR2: SNHLY and FYNNEI.

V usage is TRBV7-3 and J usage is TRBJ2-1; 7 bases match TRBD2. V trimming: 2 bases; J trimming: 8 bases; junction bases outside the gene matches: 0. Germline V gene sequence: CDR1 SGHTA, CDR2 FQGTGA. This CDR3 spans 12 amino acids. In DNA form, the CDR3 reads TGTGCCAGCAGCTTAGGGGGGGATGAGCAGTTCTTC. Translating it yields CASSLGGDEQFF. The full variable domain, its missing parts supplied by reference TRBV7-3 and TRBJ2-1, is GAGVSQTPSNKVTEKGKYVELRCDPISGHTALYWYRQSLGQGPEFLIYFQGTGAADDSGLPNDRFFAVRPEGSVSTLKIQRTERGDSAVYLCASSLGGDEQFFGPGTRLTVL.

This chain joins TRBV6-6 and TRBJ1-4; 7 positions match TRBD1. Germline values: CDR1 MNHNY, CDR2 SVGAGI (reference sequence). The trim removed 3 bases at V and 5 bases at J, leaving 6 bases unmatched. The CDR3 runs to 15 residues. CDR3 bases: TGTGCCAGCAGTTATCACAGGGGTACGAATGAAAAACTGTTTTTT. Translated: CASSYHRGTNEKLFF.